The present entry profiles one TCR beta chain with its context. What it recognizes is unknown. This CDR3 contains 16 residues. CDR1 SGHRS and CDR2 YFSETQ come from the germline V gene. TCRdb reanalyzed the 5' RACE reads, giving one entry per CDR3 protein sequence and no DNA. The repertoire table contains about 150,000 distinct CDR3 sequences. This sample was taken from a study of T cells expressing NK-cell markers. Study outcomes and limitations: Several donors likewise had their CD3+CD56-NKG2C+ fraction led by these clonotypes.

This sequence originates from a woman in her 50s in good health. The source material was blood T cells: a sorted CD56 or NKG2C T cell subset, CD4+ or CD8+ T cells, or bulk PBMC T cells (not recorded which). The rearrangement links TRBV5-1 to TRBJ2-6; no DNA is available, so the TRBD1 call from TCRdb remains unchecked. The CDR3 loop is CASSLWGESGANVLTF.